The rows below give T cell receptor beta chains drawn from one sample of a study of vaccination and CD4 T cells after COVID-19. These receptors' targets are unknown. From the PCR reads, TCRdb called clonotypes with MiXCR, one entry per CDR3 protein. This table has several thousand distinct CDR3 sequences, 60% to 80% appearing once. The sample was CD4+ T cells from blood, cultured in vitro. The receptors were gathered from a human donor in good health. Both conserved end residues are part of each CDR3. The D gene is left open where the match is weak. Where a row states a size, it is once, few, many or the class of an expanded clone; other rows omit it.

d_call: .
v_call: TRBV12-5
j_call: TRBJ2-1
clone_size: .
cdr3_nt: TGTGCTAGTGGGCCGCGGGGAAACAATGAGCAGTTCTTC
cdr3_aa: CASGPRGNNEQFF

d_call: .
v_call: TRBV10-2
j_call: TRBJ1-2
clone_size: .
cdr3_nt: TGCGCCAGCAGTGACGGAAACTATGGCTACACCTTC
cdr3_aa: CASSDGNYGYTF

d_call: TRBD2
v_call: TRBV20-1
j_call: TRBJ2-1
clone_size: .
cdr3_nt: TGCAGTGCTAGAGATTGGTCTAGCGGGGGGAAATACAATGAGCAGTTCTTC
cdr3_aa: CSARDWSSGGKYNEQFF

d_call: .
v_call: TRBV7-9
j_call: TRBJ2-7
clone_size: .
cdr3_nt: TGTGCCAGCAGCTTGGACTGGAGCGAGCAGTACTTC
cdr3_aa: CASSLDWSEQYF

d_call: .
v_call: TRBV20-1
j_call: TRBJ2-7
clone_size: .
cdr3_nt: TGCAGTGGGAGAGGTACCCTCGGGTACGAGCAGTACTTC
cdr3_aa: CSGRGTLGYEQYF

d_call: .
v_call: TRBV24-1
j_call: TRBJ2-3
clone_size: .
cdr3_nt: TGTGCCACCAGTGTTGGAGGGACAGATACGCAGTATTTT
cdr3_aa: CATSVGGTDTQYF

d_call: .
v_call: TRBV27
j_call: TRBJ1-2
clone_size: .
cdr3_nt: TGTGCCAGCAGTTTATCGGGACCTAGCTATGGCTACACCTTC
cdr3_aa: CASSLSGPSYGYTF

d_call: TRBD1
v_call: TRBV27
j_call: TRBJ1-5
clone_size: .
cdr3_nt: TGTGCCAGCAGTTTACCGGACAGGGGTAATCAGCCCCAGCATTTT
cdr3_aa: CASSLPDRGNQPQHF

d_call: .
v_call: TRBV19
j_call: TRBJ1-1
clone_size: .
cdr3_nt: TGTGCCACCCGCCAGGGGTCGATGACTGAAGCTTTCTTT
cdr3_aa: CATRQGSMTEAFF

d_call: TRBD1
v_call: TRBV5-6
j_call: TRBJ1-5
clone_size: .
cdr3_nt: TGTGCCAGCAGCTTTTTCCCAGGGGGCTCTAATCAGCCCCAGCATTTT
cdr3_aa: CASSFFPGGSNQPQHF

d_call: TRBD1
v_call: TRBV24-1
j_call: TRBJ2-3
clone_size: .
cdr3_nt: TGTGCCACCAGTGAGGCCGGGACAGGGGATACGCAGTATTTT
cdr3_aa: CATSEAGTGDTQYF

d_call: .
v_call: TRBV6-2/TRBV6-3
j_call: TRBJ1-5
clone_size: few
cdr3_nt: TGTGCCAGCAGTTTAACAGGGAACCAGCCCCAGCATTTT
cdr3_aa: CASSLTGNQPQHF

d_call: .
v_call: TRBV6-2/TRBV6-3
j_call: TRBJ1-2
clone_size: .
cdr3_nt: TGTGCCAGCAGTTACGGTAGAGGGAACTATGGCTACACCTTC
cdr3_aa: CASSYGRGNYGYTF

d_call: .
v_call: TRBV5-5
j_call: TRBJ1-2
clone_size: medium-sized
cdr3_nt: TGTGCCAGCAGCCGGAGTAGCTATGGCTACACCTTC
cdr3_aa: CASSRSSYGYTF

d_call: .
v_call: TRBV10-3
j_call: TRBJ2-7
clone_size: .
cdr3_nt: TGTGCCATCACAAGCAGGGGATCGTACGAGCAGTACTTC
cdr3_aa: CAITSRGSYEQYF